These T cell receptor beta chains were read from a single sample in a study of T cell changes during pregnancy in multiple sclerosis. Only in-frame clones appear in the TCRdb table, and some are missing; sequencing was by immunoSEQ multiplex PCR. The sample has more than 15,000 clones; 88% are singletons. Material: CD4+ T cells from peripheral blood mononuclear cells, obtained in the first trimester of pregnancy. These receptors were taken from a female donor in good health, enrolled as a control in a pregnancy study. Both conserved end residues are part of each CDR3. The D gene is left open where the match is weak. The size field is filled for only some rows; it gives once, few, many or a size class.

V gene: TRBV5-4; clone size: -; D gene: TRBD1; J gene: TRBJ1-2; CDR3 protein: CASSLAKDRAYYGYTF; CDR3 DNA: TGTGCCAGCAGCCTCGCCAAGGACAGGGCCTACTATGGCTACACCTTC
V gene: TRBV5-5; clone size: few; D gene: -; J gene: TRBJ1-5; CDR3 protein: CASSFTGNQPQHF; CDR3 DNA: TGTGCCAGCAGCTTCACAGGGAATCAGCCCCAGCATTTT
V gene: TRBV6-5; clone size: -; D gene: -; J gene: TRBJ1-3; CDR3 protein: CASMRNSGNTIYF; CDR3 DNA: TGTGCCAGCATGCGGAACTCTGGAAACACCATATATTTT
V gene: TRBV18; clone size: -; D gene: TRBD1; J gene: TRBJ1-1; CDR3 protein: CASSPPLQGGTEAFF; CDR3 DNA: TGTGCCAGCTCACCGCCTCTACAGGGGGGGACTGAAGCTTTCTTT
V gene: TRBV19; clone size: -; D gene: TRBD2; J gene: TRBJ2-2; CDR3 protein: CASSIDRSSGVGELFF; CDR3 DNA: TGTGCCAGTAGTATAGATCGGTCTAGCGGAGTGGGGGAGCTGTTTTTT
V gene: TRBV29-1; clone size: -; D gene: TRBD1; J gene: TRBJ1-5; CDR3 protein: CSVGGGTGDQPQHF; CDR3 DNA: TGCAGCGTTGGGGGGGGGACAGGGGATCAGCCCCAGCATTTT
V gene: TRBV30; clone size: -; D gene: -; J gene: TRBJ1-1; CDR3 protein: CAWNQGNTEAFF; CDR3 DNA: TGTGCCTGGAATCAGGGGAACACTGAAGCTTTCTTT
V gene: TRBV5-1; clone size: -; D gene: -; J gene: TRBJ1-5; CDR3 protein: CASSLVGNQPQHF; CDR3 DNA: TGCGCCAGCAGCCTCGTTGGCAATCAGCCCCAGCATTTT
V gene: TRBV29-1; clone size: -; D gene: TRBD2; J gene: TRBJ2-7; CDR3 protein: CSAASSGRASYEQYF; CDR3 DNA: TGCAGCGCCGCCTCTAGCGGGAGAGCCTCCTACGAGCAGTACTTC
V gene: TRBV5-6; clone size: once; D gene: -; J gene: TRBJ1-4; CDR3 protein: CASSPLGGGHEKLFF; CDR3 DNA: TGTGCCAGCAGCCCCCTCGGAGGCGGCCATGAAAAACTGTTTTTT
V gene: TRBV6-6; clone size: -; D gene: TRBD1; J gene: TRBJ1-1; CDR3 protein: CASSPLDRGTEAFF; CDR3 DNA: TGTGCCAGCAGCCCGTTAGACAGGGGCACTGAAGCTTTCTTT
V gene: TRBV2; clone size: -; D gene: -; J gene: TRBJ2-3; CDR3 protein: CASSRTSTDTQYF; CDR3 DNA: TGTGCCAGCAGTCGGACTAGCACAGATACGCAGTATTTT
V gene: TRBV19; clone size: -; D gene: -; J gene: TRBJ2-1; CDR3 protein: CASSRSSGDSYNEQFF; CDR3 DNA: TGTGCCAGTAGCCGGTCCTCAGGGGACTCCTACAATGAGCAGTTCTTC
V gene: TRBV9; clone size: -; D gene: -; J gene: TRBJ2-2; CDR3 protein: CASSVEGLHTGELFF; CDR3 DNA: TGTGCCAGCAGCGTAGAGGGACTCCACACCGGGGAGCTGTTTTTT
V gene: TRBV19; clone size: -; D gene: TRBD2; J gene: TRBJ2-3; CDR3 protein: CASSIAYRDYADTQYF; CDR3 DNA: TGTGCCAGTAGTATAGCGTACCGGGACTATGCAGATACGCAGTATTTT
V gene: TRBV11-2; clone size: -; D gene: -; J gene: TRBJ2-7; CDR3 protein: CASSLGSLYEQYF; CDR3 DNA: TGTGCCAGCAGCTTAGGTAGTCTCTACGAGCAGTACTTC
V gene: TRBV21-1; clone size: once; D gene: -; J gene: TRBJ1-2; CDR3 protein: CASSLGTGNYGYTF; CDR3 DNA: TGTGCCAGCAGCTTGGGGACAGGTAACTATGGCTACACCTTC
V gene: TRBV27; clone size: -; D gene: TRBD2; J gene: TRBJ2-1; CDR3 protein: CASGNSGGNYNEQFF; CDR3 DNA: TGTGCCAGCGGAAATAGCGGGGGGAACTACAATGAGCAGTTCTTC
V gene: TRBV7-2; clone size: -; D gene: -; J gene: TRBJ2-1; CDR3 protein: CASSPLVRQFF; CDR3 DNA: TGTGCCAGCAGCCCGCTAGTGAGGCAGTTCTTC
V gene: TRBV10-3; clone size: few; D gene: TRBD1; J gene: TRBJ2-6; CDR3 protein: CAMNSGQDYSGANVLTF; CDR3 DNA: TGTGCCATGAACTCGGGACAGGATTATTCTGGGGCCAACGTCCTGACTTTC
V gene: TRBV19; clone size: -; D gene: -; J gene: TRBJ1-2; CDR3 protein: CASSKQGHLPGYTF; CDR3 DNA: TGTGCCAGTAGTAAACAGGGTCACCTACCCGGCTACACCTTC
V gene: TRBV5-6; clone size: -; D gene: -; J gene: TRBJ2-3; CDR3 protein: CASSLADRSGMGGTDTQYF; CDR3 DNA: TGTGCCAGCAGCTTGGCTGACAGGTCCGGGATGGGGGGCACAGATACGCAGTATTTT
V gene: TRBV2; clone size: -; D gene: TRBD1; J gene: TRBJ2-3; CDR3 protein: CASSRQGATDTQYF; CDR3 DNA: TGTGCCAGCAGCCGACAGGGGGCAACAGATACGCAGTATTTT
V gene: TRBV29-1; clone size: -; D gene: TRBD2; J gene: TRBJ2-1; CDR3 protein: CSSDTLAGGGEQFF; CDR3 DNA: TGCAGCTCCGACACCCTAGCGGGGGGGGGTGAGCAGTTCTTC
V gene: TRBV13; clone size: -; D gene: TRBD1; J gene: TRBJ2-7; CDR3 protein: CASSPGTGGPSYEQYF; CDR3 DNA: TGTGCCAGCAGCCCCGGGACAGGGGGCCCATCCTACGAGCAGTACTTC
V gene: TRBV19; clone size: -; D gene: TRBD1; J gene: TRBJ2-7; CDR3 protein: CASSNRDRGFYEQYF; CDR3 DNA: TGTGCCAGTAGTAACCGGGACAGGGGGTTCTACGAGCAGTACTTC